The 5 T cell receptor beta chains below come from one sample, sequenced in a study of beta chain features in type 1 diabetes. Study findings and constraints: TCRB CDR3 length was moderately but significantly reduced in all four CD4+ subsets of Type 1 diabetes patients.

As every portion of the isolated RNA was reverse transcribed, the sequencing read expressed TCRB transcripts. Assay used: immunoSEQ multiplex PCR; TCRdb lists only in-frame clones, some missing. Of over 120,000 clones listed, less than 15% are singletons. Their cognate antigens are unknown. Sequenced: central memory CD4+ T cells from blood. The receptors come from a man aged 18 to 35 with type 1 diabetes.

V is TRBV7-9 and J is TRBJ2-7; weak D call: TRBD2 (6 bases). Deletions cut 1 base from V and 7 bases from J, with 14 bases between. CDR3 length equals 14 residues. Germline CDR1 and CDR2: SEHNR and FQNEAQ (reference sequence). The CDR3 DNA reads as TGTGCCAGCAGCTTAGAGGCGGGGTTGGGAGAGCAGTACTTC. As protein: CASSLEAGLGEQYF.

The chain recombines TRBV15 with TRBJ2-4; D is possibly TRBD1 (6 bases). Trimming took 6 bases from V and 1 from J, leaving 13 bases between them. The CDR3 extends over 15 amino acids. Germline V gives CDR1 LNHNV, CDR2 YYDKDF (reference sequence). The CDR3 nucleotides read TGTGCCACCAGTCACAGGGATCCGGCCAAAAACATTCAGTACTTC. As protein: CATSHRDPAKNIQYF. Complete variable domain (other parts from reference TRBV15 and TRBJ2-4): DAMVIQNPRYQVTQFGKPVTLSCSQTLNHNVMYWYQQKSSQAPKLLFHYYDKDFNNEADTPDNFQSRRPNTSFCFLDIRSPGLGDTAMYLCATSHRDPAKNIQYFGAGTRLSVL.

The gene calls are TRBV30 and TRBJ2-5; no reliable D call. The DNA end favors TRBJ2-7, so the J call may be wrong. There are 11 residues in the CDR3. Germline CDR1 GTSNPN, CDR2 SVGIG (reference sequence). As DNA, the CDR3 is TGTGCCTGGAGTTCAAGGTACGAGCAGTACTTC. Its translation is CAWSSRYEQYF.

CDR3 DNA sequence: TGTGCCAGCAGCACCCGGACAGGGATCGACAATGAGCAGTTCTTC. Translation gives CASSTRTGIDNEQFF. The chain has TRBV9 and TRBJ2-1, with 8 bases lining up with TRBD1. CDR3 length: 15 residues. Germline loops: CDR1 SGDLS, CDR2 YYNGEE. V shed 4 bases, J shed 5 bases, and the junction held 8 bases outside the gene matches.

This chain's CDR3 is CSVAGQGLYEQYF. Written as DNA, the CDR3 is TGCAGCGTCGCGGGACAGGGATTGTACGAGCAGTACTTC. The gene calls are TRBV29-1 and TRBJ2-7, with 9 bases aligning to TRBD1. The CDR3 covers 13 residues. The germline V gene encodes CDR1 SQVTM and CDR2 ANQGSEA. Unmatched junction bases numbered 7, after V lost 6 bases and J lost 4 bases.